This T cell receptor (beta chain) was documented in a study of T cells in women clearing cervical HPV infection (dated by TCRdb to the late 2010s). Some background on the complete study: The cases were 25 women with histologically confirmed HPV16-related CIN3 or worse, and 2 of these cases were invasive cancers. The controls were 25 or so women whose single incident HPV16 infection cleared within 12 months with no development of precancer or cancer. Blood from cases was drawn at the visit where the lesion was first identified, while blood from controls was drawn once the infection was no longer detected. For cases, a median interval of roughly 150 days, with an interquartile range of about 80 to 200 days, was observed between lesion detection and blood sampling. HLA typing was available for only a few women, so HLA type could not be excluded as a confounder. An exploratory proof-of-principle case-control study, nested within the Guanacaste HPV Natural History Study in Costa Rica, was conducted to compare TCR repertoires across cervical HPV16 outcomes. Cases and controls were matched on year of sample collection and on age within five years. Median age was about 30 years in cases versus around 40 in controls, and baseline characteristics did not differ significantly. In the parent cohort, 10,049 women aged 18 or older were enrolled in Guanacaste, Costa Rica, during about 1993 to 1995 and were followed for seven years. As quality controls, five blinded duplicates were added to each group, bringing the total to roughly 60 samples made up of roughly 50 participants and approximately ten replicates.

Every participant had a single incident cervical HPV16 infection, and women with prevalent HPV16 infections were excluded. Cervical HPV DNA was detected by MY09/MY11 PCR, and genotyping was performed by dot-blot hybridization. Approximately 16 mL of heparinized blood were centrifuged, and the buffy coat was split into aliquots, frozen at -30 degrees C, and then kept at -80 degrees C. QIAGEN kits were used to extract genomic DNA from buffy coat specimens. As concerns this clone: What antigen it recognizes has not been identified. The read falls 3 residues short of the CDR3 end, and the missing part is taken from the germline J gene.

Using the immunoSEQ assay, multiplex PCR amplified TCR beta CDR3 regions from an average of 1200 ng of genomic DNA per sample. The assay corrected primer bias using a complete synthetic TCR repertoire to establish an amplification baseline. The amplicons were sequenced on the Illumina platform. From the authors' description of their analysis: Sequences were error-corrected by clustering with frequency ratios and a modified nearest-neighbor algorithm and were then analyzed in the immunoSEQ Analyzer with IMGT gene definitions. At each rarefaction depth, TCR richness and evenness were averaged across 20 rarefaction repeats, and samples with fewer sequences than that depth were excluded. Wilcoxon rank sum tests with FDR correction were used to compare relative abundances of V, D and J genes between the groups. An intraclass correlation of 90% to 97% for TCR richness and an average of about 73% across some 70 gene segments were obtained from the blinded duplicates. In its TCRdb copy, this immuneACCESS table keeps in-frame sequences only and misses some clones. Where compared with another copy, unresolved V genes explain less than half of these, and the others have no known cause. The DNA was the basis for D and trimming; V, J and clone size are from that table. The sample's table lists a count of 23,000 or so clones. 20% to 25% of the sample is held by the ten biggest clonotypes.

Here is what the overall study found, with its caveats: Across sequencing depths, CIN3+ cases showed significantly higher TCR repertoire richness than controls, but evenness did not differ between the groups. Because the number of T cells in each sample was unknown, differences in richness could reflect differing T-cell content rather than repertoire biology. The cross-sectional design could not show whether associations preceded infection or resulted from it; effector/memory subsets and HPV-specific T cells were not isolated. Lower TRBV6-7 relative abundance was observed in cases than in controls (about 0.1% versus 0.15%; Bonferroni P = 0.0008). Cases were distinguished from controls with an estimated AUC of about 0.8 by random forest classifiers combining richness and V gene abundances.

For CDR1 and CDR2, the germline V gene lists MNHEY and SVGEGT. Ends trimmed: V by 8 bases, J by 6 bases; bases unmatched to a gene: 13. Including cysteine and phenylalanine, the CDR3 has 16 amino acids. Only the CDR3 bases that were read are kept: 39 of them, in frame from base 1. Sequencing was performed on blood buffy coat. This sequence uses TRBV6-2 or TRBV6-3 and TRBJ2-3; 11 middle bases align to TRBD2. This clonotype originated in a woman between 18 and 75 years old with a cervical HPV16 infection that either progressed to CIN3+ or cleared (not recorded which). The CDR3 loop reads CASPPYSGGAWDTQYF. CDR3 DNA, as far as it was read: TGTGCCAGCCCTCCCTATAGCGGGGGGGCTTGGGATACG.